Included here is one T cell receptor beta chain sequence, with context. Germline CDR1 WNHNN, CDR2 SYGVQD (reference sequence). The length of the CDR3 is 13 residues. Trimming stripped 6 bases from V and 5 bases from J, with 11 bases between. Here immunoSEQ multiplex PCR was the method, and the copy in TCRdb shows in-frame clones only, minus some. Of over 45,000 clones in the sample, around 85% were seen once. This entry comes from a study of blood T cell repertoires in COVID-19. The wider study: The cDNA or gDNA used as material had been derived from T cells, B-cell-depleted T cells, or PBMCs.

The clonotype comes from a man between 45 and 60 years old with active COVID-19. The sequencing input was peripheral blood. The chain has TRBV10-1 and TRBJ2-1, with D tentatively TRBD1 (5 bases). CDR3 coding DNA: TGCGCCAGCAGCCAGGGCCCCGACAATGAGCAGTTCTTC. This translates into CASSQGPDNEQFF.